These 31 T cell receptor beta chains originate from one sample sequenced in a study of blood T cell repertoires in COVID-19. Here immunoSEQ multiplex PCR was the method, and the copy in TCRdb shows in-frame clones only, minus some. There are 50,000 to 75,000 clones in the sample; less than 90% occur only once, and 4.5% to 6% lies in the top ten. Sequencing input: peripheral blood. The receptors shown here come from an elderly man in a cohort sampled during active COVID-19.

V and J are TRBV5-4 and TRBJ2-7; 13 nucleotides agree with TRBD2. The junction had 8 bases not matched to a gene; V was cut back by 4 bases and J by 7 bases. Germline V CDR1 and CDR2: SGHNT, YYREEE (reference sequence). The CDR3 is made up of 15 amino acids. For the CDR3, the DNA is TGTGCCAGCAGCACACTAGCGGGAGGGCCAAAAGAGCAGTACTTC. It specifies CASSTLAGGPKEQYF.

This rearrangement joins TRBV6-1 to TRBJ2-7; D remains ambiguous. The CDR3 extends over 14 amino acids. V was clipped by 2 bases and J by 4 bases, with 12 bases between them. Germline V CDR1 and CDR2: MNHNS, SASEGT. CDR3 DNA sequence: TGTGCCAGCAGTGAATATACACCCGGGTACGAGCAGTACTTC. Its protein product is CASSEYTPGYEQYF.

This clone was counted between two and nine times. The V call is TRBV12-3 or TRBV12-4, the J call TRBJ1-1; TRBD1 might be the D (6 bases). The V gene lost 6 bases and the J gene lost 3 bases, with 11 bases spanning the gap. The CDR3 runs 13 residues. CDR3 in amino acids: CASSRRQDTEAFF. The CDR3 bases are TGTGCCAGCAGCCGTAGACAGGACACTGAAGCTTTCTTT.

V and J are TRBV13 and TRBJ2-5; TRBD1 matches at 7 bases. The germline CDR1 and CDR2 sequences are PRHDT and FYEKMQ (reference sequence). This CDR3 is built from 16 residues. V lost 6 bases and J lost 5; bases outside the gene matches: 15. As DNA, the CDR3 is TGTGCCAGCAGACGAGACACCGGGACAGTTAGCGAGACCCAGTACTTC. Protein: CASRRDTGTVSETQYF. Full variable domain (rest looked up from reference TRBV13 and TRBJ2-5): AAGVIQSPRHLIKEKRETATLKCYPIPRHDTVYWYQQGPGQDPQFLISFYEKMQSDKGSIPDRFSAQQFSDYHSELNMSSLELGDSALYFCASRRDTGTVSETQYFGPGTRLLVL.

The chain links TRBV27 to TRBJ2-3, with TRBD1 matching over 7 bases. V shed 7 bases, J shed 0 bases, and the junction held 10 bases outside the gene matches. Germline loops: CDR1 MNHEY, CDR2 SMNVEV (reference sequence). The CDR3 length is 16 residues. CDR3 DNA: TGTGCCAGCACCTCCCGACCGGGACAGAGCACAGATACGCAGTATTTT. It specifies CASTSRPGQSTDTQYF.

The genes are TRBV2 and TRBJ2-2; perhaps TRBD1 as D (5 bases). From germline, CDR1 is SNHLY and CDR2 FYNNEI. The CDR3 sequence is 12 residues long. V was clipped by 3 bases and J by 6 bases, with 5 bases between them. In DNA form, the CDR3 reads TGTGCCAGCAGTGAGACAGCCGGGGAGCTGTTTTTT. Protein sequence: CASSETAGELFF.

The CDR3 spells CASSLTSGGSSYEQYF. The CDR3 DNA reads TGTGCCAGCAGCCTGACTAGCGGGGGAAGCTCCTACGAGCAGTACTTC. The chain links TRBV6-6 to TRBJ2-7; 12 bases are a match to TRBD2. The germline V gene has CDR1 MNHNY and CDR2 SVGAGI (reference sequence). The CDR3 extends over 16 amino acids. V gave up 6 bases and J gave up 0 bases; unmatched junction bases: 6.

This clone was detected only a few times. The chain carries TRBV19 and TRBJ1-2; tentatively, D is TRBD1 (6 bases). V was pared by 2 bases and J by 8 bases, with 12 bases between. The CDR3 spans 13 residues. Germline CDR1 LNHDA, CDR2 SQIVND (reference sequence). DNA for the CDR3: TGTGCCAGTAGTATAAAGGACAGTCGGGGCTACACCTTC. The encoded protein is CASSIKDSRGYTF.

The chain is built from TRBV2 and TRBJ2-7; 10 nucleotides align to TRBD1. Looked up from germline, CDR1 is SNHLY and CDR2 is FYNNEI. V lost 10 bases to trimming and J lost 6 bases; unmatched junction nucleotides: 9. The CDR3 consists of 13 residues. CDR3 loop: CATQGDRGREQYF. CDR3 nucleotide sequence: TGTGCCACTCAGGGGGACAGGGGCCGCGAGCAGTACTTC.

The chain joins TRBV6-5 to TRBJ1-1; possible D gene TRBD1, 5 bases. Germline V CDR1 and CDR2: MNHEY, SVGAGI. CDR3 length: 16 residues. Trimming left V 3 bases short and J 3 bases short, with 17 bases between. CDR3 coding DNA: TGTGCCAGCAGTTATTGGGGACTCCACATAGACACTGAAGCTTTCTTT. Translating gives CASSYWGLHIDTEAFF.

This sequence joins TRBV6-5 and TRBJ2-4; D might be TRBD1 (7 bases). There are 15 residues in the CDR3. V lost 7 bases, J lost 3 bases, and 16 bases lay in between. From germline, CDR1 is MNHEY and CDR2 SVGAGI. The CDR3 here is CASIGGGVVKNIQYF. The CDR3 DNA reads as TGTGCCAGCATCGGAGGGGGCGTTGTCAAAAACATTCAGTACTTC.

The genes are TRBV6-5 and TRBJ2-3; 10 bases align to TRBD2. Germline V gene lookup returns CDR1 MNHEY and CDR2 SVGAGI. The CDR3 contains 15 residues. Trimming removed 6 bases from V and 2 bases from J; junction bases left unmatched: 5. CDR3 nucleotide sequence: TGTGCCAGCAGGGATCTAGCGGGAGCCACAGATACGCAGTATTTT. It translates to CASRDLAGATDTQYF.

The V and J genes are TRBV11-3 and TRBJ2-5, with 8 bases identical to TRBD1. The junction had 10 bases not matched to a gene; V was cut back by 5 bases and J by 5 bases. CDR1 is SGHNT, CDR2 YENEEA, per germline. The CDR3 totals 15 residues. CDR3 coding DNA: TGTGCCAGCAGCCTCGACGCAGGGGGCGCGGAGACCCAGTACTTC. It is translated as CASSLDAGGAETQYF.

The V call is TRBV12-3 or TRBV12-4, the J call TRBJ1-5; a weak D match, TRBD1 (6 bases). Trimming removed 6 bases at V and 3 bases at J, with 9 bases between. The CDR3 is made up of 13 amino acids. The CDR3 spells CASSDRTNQPQHF. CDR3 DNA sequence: TGTGCCAGCAGCGACAGGACCAATCAGCCCCAGCATTTT.

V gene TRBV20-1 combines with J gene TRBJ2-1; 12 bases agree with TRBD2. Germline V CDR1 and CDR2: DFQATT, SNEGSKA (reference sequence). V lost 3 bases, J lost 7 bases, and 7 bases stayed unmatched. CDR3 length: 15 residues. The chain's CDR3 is CSASPTSGRWNEQFF. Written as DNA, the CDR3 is TGCAGTGCTAGTCCAACTAGCGGGAGGTGGAATGAGCAGTTCTTC.

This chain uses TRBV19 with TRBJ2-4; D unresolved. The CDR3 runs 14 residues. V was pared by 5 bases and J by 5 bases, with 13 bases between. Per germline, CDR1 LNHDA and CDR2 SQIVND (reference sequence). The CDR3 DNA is TGTGCCAGTAGTCCCGACTTAGGCCAAAACATTCAGTACTTC. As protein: CASSPDLGQNIQYF.

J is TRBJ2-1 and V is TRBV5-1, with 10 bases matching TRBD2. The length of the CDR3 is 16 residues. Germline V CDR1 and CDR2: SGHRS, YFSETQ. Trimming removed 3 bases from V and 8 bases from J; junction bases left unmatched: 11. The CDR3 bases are TGCGCCAGCAGCTCCCTGGCTAGCGGGGGTTATGATGAGCAGTTCTTC. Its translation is CASSSLASGGYDEQFF. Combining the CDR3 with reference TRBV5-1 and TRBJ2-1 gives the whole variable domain KAGVTQTPRYLIKTRGQQVTLSCSPISGHRSVSWYQQTPGQGLQFLFEYFSETQRNKGNFPGRFSGRQFSNSRSEMNVSTLELGDSALYLCASSSLASGGYDEQFFGPGTRLTVL.

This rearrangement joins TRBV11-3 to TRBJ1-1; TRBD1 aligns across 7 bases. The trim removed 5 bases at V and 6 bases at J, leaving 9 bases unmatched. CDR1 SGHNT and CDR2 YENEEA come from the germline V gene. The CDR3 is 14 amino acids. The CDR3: CASSPQGRAAEAFF. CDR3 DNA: TGTGCCAGCAGCCCACAGGGGAGAGCCGCTGAAGCTTTCTTT.

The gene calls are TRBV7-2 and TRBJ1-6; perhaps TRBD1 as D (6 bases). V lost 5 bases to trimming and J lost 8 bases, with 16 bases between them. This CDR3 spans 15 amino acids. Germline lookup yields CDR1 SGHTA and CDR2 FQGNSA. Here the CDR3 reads CASSVEGVGYSPLHF. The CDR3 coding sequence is TGTGCCAGCAGCGTCGAGGGGGTGGGTTATTCACCCCTCCACTTT.

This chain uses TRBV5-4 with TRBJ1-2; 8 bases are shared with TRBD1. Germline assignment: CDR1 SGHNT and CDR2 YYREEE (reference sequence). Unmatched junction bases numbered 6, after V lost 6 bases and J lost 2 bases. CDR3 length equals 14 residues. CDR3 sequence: CASTWTGTNYGYTF. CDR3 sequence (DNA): TGTGCCAGCACCTGGACAGGGACAAACTATGGCTACACCTTC.

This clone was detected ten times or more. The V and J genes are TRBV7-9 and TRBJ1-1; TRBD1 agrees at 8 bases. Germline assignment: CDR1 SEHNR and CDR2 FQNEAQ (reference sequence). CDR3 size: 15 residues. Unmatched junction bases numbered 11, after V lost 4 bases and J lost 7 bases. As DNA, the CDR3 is TGTGCCAGCAGCTGGGGACAGGTCTCGAGGGGTGAAGCTTTCTTT. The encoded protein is CASSWGQVSRGEAFF.

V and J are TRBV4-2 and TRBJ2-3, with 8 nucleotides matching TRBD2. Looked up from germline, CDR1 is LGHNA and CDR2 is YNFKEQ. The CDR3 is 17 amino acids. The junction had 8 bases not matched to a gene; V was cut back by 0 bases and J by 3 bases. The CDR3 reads CASSQDTGTSSTDTQYF. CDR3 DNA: TGTGCCAGCAGCCAAGATACCGGGACTAGTTCGACAGATACGCAGTATTTT.

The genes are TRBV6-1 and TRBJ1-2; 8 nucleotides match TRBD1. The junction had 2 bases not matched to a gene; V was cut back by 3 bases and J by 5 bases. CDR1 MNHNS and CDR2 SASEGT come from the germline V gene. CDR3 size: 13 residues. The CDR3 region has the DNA TGTGCCAGCAGTGAGACAGGGGAGTATGGCTACACCTTC. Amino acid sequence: CASSETGEYGYTF.

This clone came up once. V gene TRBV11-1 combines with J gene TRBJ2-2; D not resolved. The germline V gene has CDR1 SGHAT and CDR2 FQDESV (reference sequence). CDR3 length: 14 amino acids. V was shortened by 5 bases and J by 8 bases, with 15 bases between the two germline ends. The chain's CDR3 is CASSPDTRKGELFF. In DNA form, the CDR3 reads TGTGCCAGCAGCCCCGATACACGAAAGGGGGAGCTGTTTTTT.

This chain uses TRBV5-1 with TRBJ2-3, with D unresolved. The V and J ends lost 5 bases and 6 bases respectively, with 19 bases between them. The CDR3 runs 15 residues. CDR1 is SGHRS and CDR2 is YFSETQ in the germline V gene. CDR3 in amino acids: CASRKSGEPWDTQYF. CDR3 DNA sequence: TGCGCCAGCAGGAAATCAGGCGAGCCCTGGGATACGCAGTATTTT.

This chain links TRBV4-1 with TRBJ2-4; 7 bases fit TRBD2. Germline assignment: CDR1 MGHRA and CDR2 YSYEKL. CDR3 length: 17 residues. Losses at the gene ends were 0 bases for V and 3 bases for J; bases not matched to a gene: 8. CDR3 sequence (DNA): TGCGCCAGCAGCCAAGACCCAGCGGGATTCGTCAAAAACATTCAGTACTTC. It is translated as CASSQDPAGFVKNIQYF.

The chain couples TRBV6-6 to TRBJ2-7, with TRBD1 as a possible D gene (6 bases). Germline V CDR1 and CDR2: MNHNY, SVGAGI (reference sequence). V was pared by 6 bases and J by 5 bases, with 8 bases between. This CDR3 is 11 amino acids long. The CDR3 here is CASSQGNEQYF. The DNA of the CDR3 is TGTGCCAGCAGCCAGGGGAACGAGCAGTACTTC.

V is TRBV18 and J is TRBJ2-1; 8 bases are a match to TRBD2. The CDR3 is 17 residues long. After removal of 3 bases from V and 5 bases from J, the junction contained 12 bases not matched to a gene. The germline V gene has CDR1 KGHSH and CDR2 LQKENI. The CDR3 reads CASSPTERLAGNNEQFF. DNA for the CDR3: TGTGCCAGCTCACCGACCGAGCGGCTAGCGGGTAACAATGAGCAGTTCTTC.

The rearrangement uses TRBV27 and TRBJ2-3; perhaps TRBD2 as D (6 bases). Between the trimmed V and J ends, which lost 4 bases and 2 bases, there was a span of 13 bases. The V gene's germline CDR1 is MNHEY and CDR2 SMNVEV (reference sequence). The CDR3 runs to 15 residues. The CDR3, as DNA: TGTGCCAGCAGTTCACCGGGACTCTTCACAGATACGCAGTATTTT. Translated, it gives CASSSPGLFTDTQYF.

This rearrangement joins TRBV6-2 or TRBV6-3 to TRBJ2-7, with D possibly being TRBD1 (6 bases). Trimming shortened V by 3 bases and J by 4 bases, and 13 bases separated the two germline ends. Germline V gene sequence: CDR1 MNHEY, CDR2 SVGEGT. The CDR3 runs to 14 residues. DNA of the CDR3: TGTGCCAGCAGTTATTCACTTCAGGGGTACGAGCAGTACTTC. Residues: CASSYSLQGYEQYF.

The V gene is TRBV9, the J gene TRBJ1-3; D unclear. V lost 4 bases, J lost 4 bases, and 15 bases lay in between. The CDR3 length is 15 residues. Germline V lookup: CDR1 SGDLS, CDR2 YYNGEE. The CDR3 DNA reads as TGTGCCAGCAGCCCCGGCGGGTCGATCGGAAACACCATATATTTT. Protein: CASSPGGSIGNTIYF.